One sample yielded the 21 T cell receptor beta chains listed below, sequenced in a study of metastatic and nonmetastatic thyroid tumors. Before thyroid surgery, none of the patients had received any treatment. Through MiXCR, TCRdb re-clonotyped the PCR reads. The sample lists roughly 7,000 clones; around 34% were seen once. The sequencing input was adjacent normal tissue. Source of these receptors: a female donor with papillary thyroid cancer or a benign thyroid nodule (not recorded which). Some clones in this sample may be carry-over from other donors' samples.

About this clone itself: The CDR3 ends on some other residue instead of the conserved phenylalanine or tryptophan, so this is likely a read error. This chain links TRBV27 with TRBJ1-6, with D possibly TRBD1 on 5 matching bases. Germline loops: CDR1 MNHEY, CDR2 SMNVEV (reference sequence). This CDR3 comprises 14 residues. CDR3 DNA sequence: TGTGCCAGGAGTAGCAGGGTGGGAAAGTCACCGCTCCACTAT. Translation: CARSSRVGKSPLHY.

J is TRBJ1-1 and V is TRBV4-3, with 7 bases aligning to TRBD1. CDR1 and CDR2 from the germline V gene are LGHNA and YSLEER. Trimming at V came to 0 bases and at J to 4 bases, leaving 5 bases not matched to a gene. The CDR3 length is 15 residues. The CDR3 sequence: CASSQDVRGGTEAFF. CDR3 DNA sequence: TGCGCCAGCAGCCAAGATGTCAGGGGGGGCACTGAAGCTTTCTTT.

This clone turned up a few times. The chain couples TRBV5-8 to TRBJ2-5, with D unresolved. V lost 4 bases, J lost 2 bases, and 18 bases lay in between. CDR1 is SGHTS and CDR2 is YDEGEE in the germline V gene. CDR3 length: 16 amino acids. DNA of the CDR3: TGTGCCAGCAGCCCTTGGGGTAGCTCGGAGCAAGAGACCCAGTACTTC. It encodes CASSPWGSSEQETQYF.

J is TRBJ2-1 and V is TRBV12-3 or TRBV12-4, with 7 bases that match TRBD1. Trimming at V came to 3 bases and at J to 8 bases, leaving 7 bases not matched to a gene. This CDR3 contains 14 residues. CDR3 bases: TGTGCCAGCAGTTTTCAGCAAGGGGGCGATGAGCAGTTCTTC. Its translation: CASSFQQGGDEQFF.

This clone was seen many times. This chain uses TRBV6-2 or TRBV6-3 with TRBJ2-7; D is unclear. Trimming took 2 bases from V and 0 from J, leaving 11 bases between them. Germline lookup yields CDR1 MNHEY and CDR2 SVGEGT. The CDR3 runs to 15 residues. The CDR3 coding sequence is TGTGCCAGCAGTTACGGCAGGCTTTACTCCTACGAGCAGTACTTC. Its protein product is CASSYGRLYSYEQYF.

This clone rates as medium-sized (0.01 to 0.1%). This chain joins TRBV2 and TRBJ2-5; 10 nucleotides agree with TRBD2. Unmatched junction bases numbered 8, after V lost 3 bases and J lost 4 bases. The CDR3 length is 16 residues. CDR1 is SNHLY, CDR2 FYNNEI, per germline. The CDR3 DNA follows: TGTGCCAGCAGTGAGGGACAGCGGGGGGGCCGAGAGACCCAGTACTTC. It codes for CASSEGQRGGRETQYF.

The chain recombines TRBV6-1 with TRBJ2-3, with D possibly matching TRBD2 (6 bases). Per germline, CDR1 MNHNS and CDR2 SASEGT. V was shortened by 4 bases and J by 6 bases, with 11 bases between the two germline ends. The CDR3 contains 13 residues. The CDR3 is CASSGVGGDTQYF. CDR3 in DNA: TGTGCCAGCAGTGGGGTAGGAGGGGATACGCAGTATTTT.

The chain is built from TRBV7-8 and TRBJ2-6; unclear D gene. The CDR3 covers 16 residues. V was pared by 6 bases and J by 2 bases, with 14 bases between. Looked up from germline, CDR1 is SGHVS and CDR2 is FQNEAQ. The CDR3 reads CASSPWSMTGANVLTF. CDR3 in DNA: TGTGCCAGCAGTCCCTGGAGTATGACTGGGGCCAACGTCCTGACTTTC.

This chain uses TRBV6-1 with TRBJ1-4; TRBD1 agrees at 9 bases. The junction had 9 bases not matched to a gene; V was cut back by 5 bases and J by 8 bases. Per the germline V gene, CDR1 is MNHNS and CDR2 is SASEGT. This CDR3 is 15 amino acids long. CDR3 nucleotides: TGTGCCAGCAGTTCACAGGGACAGGGAGTCGAAAAACTGTTTTTT. Protein: CASSSQGQGVEKLFF.

The chain combines TRBV30 with TRBJ2-7, with D perhaps given as TRBD1 or TRBD2 (6 bases each). This CDR3 spans 13 amino acids. Trimming pared 0 bases from V and 5 bases from J, leaving 11 bases between. Per germline, CDR1 GTSNPN and CDR2 SVGIG (reference sequence). The CDR3 coding sequence is TGTGCCTGGAGTGTAGGAGGGGGGAACGAGCAGTACTTC. This codes for CAWSVGGGNEQYF.

In its sample, this clone was seen a few times. As DNA, the CDR3 is TGTGCCAGCAGCGCCTCCGGGCTAGCGGGGGGGGGGCAAGGGGAAGCTTTCTTT. Residues: CASSASGLAGGGQGEAFF. This chain joins TRBV6-5 and TRBJ1-1, with D possibly being TRBD1 (6 bases). Germline lookup yields CDR1 MNHEY and CDR2 SVGAGI. Trimming removed 6 bases from V and 8 bases from J, with 31 bases in between. The CDR3 covers 18 residues.

This clone is classed as medium-sized. The rearrangement links TRBV7-9 to TRBJ2-1; TRBD2 matches at 12 bases. The CDR3 is made up of 17 amino acids. With 5 bases clipped from V and 7 bases from J, the junction kept 12 bases outside the gene matches. Germline CDR1 is SEHNR and CDR2 is FQNEAQ (reference sequence). The CDR3 loop is CASSPRRLAGGRNEQFF. The CDR3 region has the DNA TGTGCCAGCAGCCCTCGGAGGCTAGCGGGGGGGAGGAATGAGCAGTTCTTC.

The genes are TRBV19 and TRBJ1-1, with D possibly matching TRBD1 (5 bases). V lost 5 bases and J lost 1, with 11 bases in between. The germline gives CDR1 LNHDA, CDR2 SQIVND (reference sequence). The CDR3 sequence is 14 residues long. CDR3 in DNA: TGTGCCAGTAGTCCCGGGGGGACGAACACTGAAGCTTTCTTT. Translated, it gives CASSPGGTNTEAFF.

The chain couples TRBV20-1 to TRBJ1-3, with 12 bases matching TRBD1. CDR1 DFQATT and CDR2 SNEGSKA come from the germline V gene (reference sequence). The CDR3 is made up of 18 amino acids. The junction had 10 bases not matched to a gene; V was cut back by 3 bases and J by 1 base. CDR3 sequence: CSASDYPGQGASGNTIYF. The CDR3 DNA follows: TGCAGTGCTAGCGACTATCCGGGACAGGGGGCGTCTGGAAACACCATATATTTT.

This clone has a handful of counts. V usage is TRBV3-1 and J usage is TRBJ1-2, with 7 bases matching TRBD1. The CDR3 contains 11 residues. The trim removed 1 base at V and 12 bases at J, leaving 2 bases unmatched. Germline assignment: CDR1 LGHDT and CDR2 YNNKEL (reference sequence). CDR3 region: CASSQGDSHTF. DNA of the CDR3: TGTGCCAGCAGCCAAGGGGACAGCCACACCTTC.

This clone is deemed medium-sized. The V and J genes are TRBV18 and TRBJ2-7; 7 nucleotides agree with TRBD1. Germline V gives CDR1 KGHSH, CDR2 LQKENI. This CDR3 has 16 residues. The junction had 9 bases not matched to a gene; V was cut back by 4 bases and J by 0 bases. In nucleotides, the CDR3 is TGTGCCAGCTCACTTTTCCCGGGACAGAGCTCCTACGAGCAGTACTTC. This codes for CASSLFPGQSSYEQYF.

In its sample, this clone is medium-sized. Written as DNA, the CDR3 is TGTGCCAGCAGCTTATATCAGGGCACTTATGGCTACACCTTC. The encoded protein is CASSLYQGTYGYTF. The V gene is TRBV7-2, the J gene TRBJ1-2; weak D call: TRBD1 (5 bases). Germline assignment: CDR1 SGHTA and CDR2 FQGNSA. There are 14 residues in the CDR3. The germline V and J ends were trimmed by 2 bases and 5 bases, with 12 bases remaining between them.

This clone was counted a few times. This rearrangement joins TRBV2 to TRBJ2-1; tentatively, D is TRBD2 (6 bases). Germline loops: CDR1 SNHLY, CDR2 FYNNEI. V lost 6 bases to trimming and J lost 0 bases, with 9 bases between them. The CDR3 runs 14 residues. CDR3 nucleotide sequence: TGTGCCAGCAGGGGAGGAGACTCCTACAATGAGCAGTTCTTC. This sequence encodes CASRGGDSYNEQFF.

This clone was counted ten times or more. The chain links TRBV6-1 to TRBJ2-1, with 9 bases fitting TRBD2. CDR3 length: 18 amino acids. CDR1 and CDR2 from the germline V gene are MNHNS and SASEGT. V was pared by 2 bases and J by 7 bases, with 15 bases of the junction left unmatched. The CDR3 nucleotides are TGTGCCAGCAGTGAAAACAGCCTCCGGGCAACTAGCGGGAATGAGCAGTTCTTC. As protein: CASSENSLRATSGNEQFF.

This clone occurred a few times. The V and J genes are TRBV2 and TRBJ1-2, with D perhaps matching TRBD1 (5 bases). The V gene's germline CDR1 is SNHLY and CDR2 FYNNEI. Trimming pared 4 bases from V and 6 bases from J, leaving 15 bases between. This CDR3 contains 14 residues. In DNA, the CDR3 is TGTGCCAGCAGTGGGCCAGGGAATGAGAATGGCTACACCTTC. Translated: CASSGPGNENGYTF.

Comments on this clone: The junction departs from the called germline gene at one end, perhaps through a read error. The chain links TRBV2 to TRBJ2-5; TRBD2 agrees at 7 bases. Germline loops: CDR1 SNHLY, CDR2 FYNNEI. The CDR3 consists of 15 residues. As DNA, the CDR3 is TGTGCCAGCAGCCTCCAGCGGGGATCCCAAGGGACCCAGTACTTC. Protein sequence: CASSLQRGSQGTQYF.